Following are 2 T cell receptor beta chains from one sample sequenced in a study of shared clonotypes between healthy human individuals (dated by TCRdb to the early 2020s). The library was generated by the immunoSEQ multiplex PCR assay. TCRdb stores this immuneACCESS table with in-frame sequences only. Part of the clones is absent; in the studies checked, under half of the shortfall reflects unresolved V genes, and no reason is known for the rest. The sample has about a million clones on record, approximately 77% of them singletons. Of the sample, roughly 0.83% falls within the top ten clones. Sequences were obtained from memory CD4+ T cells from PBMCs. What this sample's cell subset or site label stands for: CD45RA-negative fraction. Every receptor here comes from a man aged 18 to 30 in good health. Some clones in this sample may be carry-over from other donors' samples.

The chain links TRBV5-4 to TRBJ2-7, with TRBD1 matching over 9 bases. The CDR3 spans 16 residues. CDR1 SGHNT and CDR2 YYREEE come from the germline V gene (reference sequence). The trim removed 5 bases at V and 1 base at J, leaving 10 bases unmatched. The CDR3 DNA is TGTGCCAGCAGATCAACAGGGGGCCTCGGTTCCTACGAGCAGTACTTC. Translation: CASRSTGGLGSYEQYF.

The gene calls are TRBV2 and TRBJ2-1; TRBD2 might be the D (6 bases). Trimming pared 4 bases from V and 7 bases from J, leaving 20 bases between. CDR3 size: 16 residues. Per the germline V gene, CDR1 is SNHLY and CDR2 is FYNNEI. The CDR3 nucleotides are TGTGCCAGCAGTGGTTACCCCCCCGGGAGACAGAATGAGCAGTTCTTC. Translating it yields CASSGYPPGRQNEQFF.